This T cell receptor (beta chain) derives from a study of blood T cell repertoires in COVID-19. Study background: The United States, Italy and Spain supplied acute and convalescent COVID-19 samples. In each case, the material was cDNA or gDNA derived from T cells, B-cell-depleted T cells, or PBMCs.

As processed by the authors: How many nucleated cells were present was estimated from reference gene primer amplification. TCRdb's copy holds only in-frame clones and misses some; the assay was immunoSEQ multiplex PCR. D and trimming come from the DNA, and the V and J calls and clone size come from that table. The sample lists over 50,000 clones; around 87% were seen once. The germline V gene has CDR1 SQVTM and CDR2 ANQGSEA. The CDR3 contains 15 residues. V shed 6 bases and J shed 1 base, with 16 bases lying between them. The chain links TRBV29-1 to TRBJ2-4; D perhaps matches TRBD1 (6 bases). This receptor was obtained from a human donor in a cohort sampled during active COVID-19. Source material: peripheral blood. CDR3 sequence reads: CSVLPRGLAKNIQYF. In nucleotides, the CDR3 is TGCAGCGTCCTACCCAGGGGATTGGCCAAAAACATTCAGTACTTC.